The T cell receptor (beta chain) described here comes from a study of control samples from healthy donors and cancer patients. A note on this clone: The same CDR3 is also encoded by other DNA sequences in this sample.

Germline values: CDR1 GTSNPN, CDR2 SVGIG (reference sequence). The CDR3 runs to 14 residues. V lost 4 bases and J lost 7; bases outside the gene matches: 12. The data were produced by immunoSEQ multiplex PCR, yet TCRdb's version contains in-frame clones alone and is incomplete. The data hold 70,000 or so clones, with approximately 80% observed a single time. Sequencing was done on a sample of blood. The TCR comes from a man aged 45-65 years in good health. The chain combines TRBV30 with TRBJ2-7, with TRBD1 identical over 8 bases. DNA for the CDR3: TGTGCCTGGACAGGGGGCGCAAGGGGTGGGGAGCAGTACTTC. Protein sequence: CAWTGGARGGEQYF.